This T cell receptor beta chain was obtained from a study of cytomegalovirus exposure and HLA in healthy donors. Both 60 Vbeta primers and 13 Jbeta primers went into the PCR. The assay was immunoSEQ multiplex PCR, and TCRdb's table has in-frame clones only and misses some. The table lists around 120,000 clones, around four fifths of them singletons. Remarks on this clone: What it binds is unknown.

The CDR3 covers 13 residues. Trimming took off 5 bases at V and 2 bases at J, with 8 bases between the two ends. Germline CDR1 and CDR2: MDHEN and SYDVKM. The study's findings and limits: Follow-up analysis later connected one missense variant in DCLRE1C with trimming of TCR beta V- and J-genes. Common viral pathogens (according to a later analysis) appeared linked to several of the most significant clusters. For most TCR beta V segments, an earlier analysis put the productive rate at about 87% or about 30% of the time. Overall, approximately 150 TCR beta chains were annotated as cytomegalovirus-associated.

Material: PBMCs. This chain uses TRBV28 with TRBJ2-3, with TRBD1 as a possible D gene (5 bases). This receptor was taken from a man aged 55 to 70 in good health and CMV-seropositive. The DNA for the CDR3 is TGTGCCAGCAGTCGACAGTCCACAGATACGCAGTATTTT. Translating gives CASSRQSTDTQYF.